Below, 16 T cell receptor beta chains from the same sample are listed, as sequenced in a study of T cells in Graves' hyperthyroidism and ophthalmopathy. RNA transcripts gave rise to amplified TCR beta CDR3 regions. In the first-round RT-PCR of the TCR CDR3, the HTBI primer set was used. TCRdb fed the multiplex PCR reads into MiXCR, producing one record per CDR3 protein. The sample lists roughly 710,000 distinct CDR3 sequences, under 45% occurring once. The sequencing sample was made of blood. The receptors derive from a woman aged 40 to 49 with Graves' hyperthyroidism.

This clonotype has just one count. The chain employs TRBV20-1 and TRBJ1-2; no definite D call. V lost 1 base to trimming and J lost 0 bases, with 21 bases between them. The germline V gene has CDR1 DFQATT and CDR2 SNEGSKA (reference sequence). This CDR3 spans 18 amino acids. DNA for the CDR3: TGCAGTGCTAGAGGGACCTCGCCCCACACAGAAACTAACTATGGCTACACCTTC. It codes for CSARGTSPHTETNYGYTF.

This chain connects TRBV13 to TRBJ2-7; the D gene could be TRBD1 or TRBD2 (5 bases each). This CDR3 region has 15 residues. Trimming stripped 1 base from V and 6 bases from J, with 16 bases between. Germline V CDR1 and CDR2: PRHDT, FYEKMQ (reference sequence). The DNA for the CDR3 is TGTGCCAGCAGCTTAGTGTCACAGAGGGGTCGCGAGCAGTACTTC. Translating gives CASSLVSQRGREQYF.

This clonotype was counted ten times or more. CDR3 sequence (DNA): TGTGCCAGCAAAACGGGACAGGGGTTTGATCAGCCCCAGCATTTT. It encodes CASKTGQGFDQPQHF. The chain links TRBV12-3 or TRBV12-4 to TRBJ1-5; 10 bases fit TRBD1. CDR3 size: 15 residues. The V segment lost 7 bases and the J segment 5 bases; nucleotides outside the gene matches: 8.

This clonotype was seen ten or more times. The V and J genes are TRBV20-1 and TRBJ1-2; 7 bases match TRBD1. The CDR3 contains 13 residues. Germline-derived CDR1 and CDR2 are DFQATT and SNEGSKA (reference sequence). Germline trimming cut 3 bases from V and 4 bases from J; bases unmatched to any gene: 5. CDR3 DNA: TGCAGTGCTAGGGACGACAGGGTCTATGGCTACACCTTC. Residues: CSARDDRVYGYTF.

On this clonotype itself: Being one base from a much bigger clone, this may be a read error. J is TRBJ1-2 and V is TRBV7-8, with D possibly being TRBD1 (6 bases). Germline CDR1 SGHVS, CDR2 FQNEAQ. CDR3 length: 14 amino acids. In DNA form, the CDR3 reads TGTGCCGGCAGCCACCCCGGGACACCCTATGGCTACACCTTC. Its translation: CAGSHPGTPYGYTF. The whole variable domain, remainder taken from reference TRBV7-8 and TRBJ1-2, is GAGVSQSPRYKVAKRGQDVALRCDPISGHVSLFWYQQALGQGPEFLTYFQNEAQLDKSGLPSDRFFAERPEGSVSTLKIQRTQQEDSAVYLCAGSHPGTPYGYTFGSGTRLTVV.

There are a few counts of this clonotype. The chain is built from TRBV5-5 and TRBJ1-6, with a tentative D call TRBD1 (5 bases). Germline V gene lookup returns CDR1 SGHKS and CDR2 YYEKEE (reference sequence). V shed 0 bases and J shed 8 bases, with 18 bases lying between them. The CDR3 runs 17 residues. The CDR3 nucleotides are TGTGCCAGCAGCTTGGTTTTGGTGTCCGGGGCGCATTCACCCCTCCACTTT. Translation: CASSLVLVSGAHSPLHF.

About this clonotype itself: The junction departs from the called germline gene at one end, perhaps through a read error. J is TRBJ1-2 and V is TRBV10-3; 10 bases fit TRBD1. Germline V gene sequence: CDR1 ENHRY, CDR2 SYGVKD. The CDR3 totals 17 residues. This chain's CDR3 is CASSYSFWTGGNYGYTF. The DNA of the CDR3 is TGTGCCAGCAGTTACTCGTTTTGGACAGGGGGAAACTATGGCTACACCTTC.

This sequence joins TRBV19 and TRBJ1-1; no firm D call. Trimming left V 6 bases short and J 0 bases short, with 23 bases between. Germline lookup yields CDR1 LNHDA and CDR2 SQIVND (reference sequence). CDR3 length: 18 amino acids. CDR3 in amino acids: CASSAWVLHREMNTEAFF. As DNA, the CDR3 is TGTGCCAGTAGCGCCTGGGTTTTGCACAGAGAGATGAACACTGAAGCTTTCTTT.

This clonotype was observed a few times. This sequence joins TRBV4-3 and TRBJ2-5; 8 nucleotides line up with TRBD2. The CDR3 contains 16 residues. The V segment lost 0 bases and the J segment 0 bases; nucleotides outside the gene matches: 3. Germline lookup yields CDR1 LGHNA and CDR2 YSLEER. CDR3 sequence reads: CASSQEPGGYQETQYF. In nucleotides, the CDR3 is TGCGCCAGCAGCCAAGAACCGGGAGGGTACCAAGAGACCCAGTACTTC.

This clonotype has more than one count but fewer than ten. V usage is TRBV30 and J usage is TRBJ2-2, with 7 bases identical to TRBD1. The germline CDR1 and CDR2 sequences are GTSNPN and SVGIG (reference sequence). The CDR3 runs to 14 residues. Unmatched junction bases numbered 3, after V lost 5 bases and J lost 0 bases. Here the CDR3 DNA reads TGTGCCTGGGAAGGGACAGCGAACACCGGGGAGCTGTTTTTT. It codes for CAWEGTANTGELFF.

The V call is TRBV28, the J call TRBJ1-3, with a weak D call TRBD1 (5 bases). The germline V gene has CDR1 MDHEN and CDR2 SYDVKM. The CDR3 has 13 amino acids. V gave up 11 bases and J gave up 4 bases, with 15 bases separating them. This CDR3 is CAPSRGHGNTIYF. As DNA, the CDR3 is TGTGCCCCCTCGCGGGGCCACGGAAACACCATATATTTT.

Points on this clonotype: This may be a read error, as it is one base from a much larger clone. The chain couples TRBV7-2 to TRBJ1-6; TRBD1 is a possible D gene (6 bases). The CDR3 totals 16 residues. Germline assignment: CDR1 SGHTA and CDR2 FQGNSA. CDR3 in amino acids: CAGSLPPGQINSPLHF. The CDR3 DNA reads as TGTGCCGGCAGCTTACCGCCGGGACAAATTAATTCACCCCTCCACTTT.

The V and J genes are TRBV24-1 and TRBJ1-2; the D is unclear. The CDR3 runs to 12 residues. Trimming stripped 4 bases from V and 1 base from J, with 3 bases between. Germline values: CDR1 KGHDR, CDR2 SFDVKD. The CDR3 DNA follows: TGTGCCACCAGTGAGGTTAACTATGGCTACACCTTC. Amino acids: CATSEVNYGYTF.

Concerning this clonotype itself: Mismatch with germline at one junction end may stem from a read error. The chain employs TRBV7-9 and TRBJ2-2; 9 bases agree with TRBD2. The CDR3 spans 16 residues. CDR1 SEHNR and CDR2 FQNEAQ come from the germline V gene (reference sequence). The CDR3 loop reads CASSSKAGGNTGELSW. CDR3 sequence (DNA): TGTGCCAGCAGTTCGAAGGCGGGAGGGAACACCGGGGAGCTGTCTTGG.

This clonotype came up many times. The chain recombines TRBV7-2 with TRBJ1-2; no clear D. This CDR3 has 15 residues. The ends were cut back, 4 bases at V and 2 bases at J, with 14 bases in the middle. Per the germline V gene, CDR1 is SGHTA and CDR2 is FQGNSA. The CDR3 sequence is CASSSRGVLNYGYTF. DNA of the CDR3: TGTGCCAGCAGCTCCCGCGGTGTCCTCAACTATGGCTACACCTTC.

This clonotype was detected only a few times. The junction does not match germline at one end; this may be a read error. This sequence joins TRBV6-4 and TRBJ1-1; 9 bases fit TRBD1. Germline V gives CDR1 MRHNA, CDR2 SNTAGT. There are 15 residues in the CDR3. The CDR3 DNA reads as TGTGCCAGCAGACTCGGGACAGGGATGAACACTGAAGTTTTCTTT. Translation: CASRLGTGMNTEVFF.